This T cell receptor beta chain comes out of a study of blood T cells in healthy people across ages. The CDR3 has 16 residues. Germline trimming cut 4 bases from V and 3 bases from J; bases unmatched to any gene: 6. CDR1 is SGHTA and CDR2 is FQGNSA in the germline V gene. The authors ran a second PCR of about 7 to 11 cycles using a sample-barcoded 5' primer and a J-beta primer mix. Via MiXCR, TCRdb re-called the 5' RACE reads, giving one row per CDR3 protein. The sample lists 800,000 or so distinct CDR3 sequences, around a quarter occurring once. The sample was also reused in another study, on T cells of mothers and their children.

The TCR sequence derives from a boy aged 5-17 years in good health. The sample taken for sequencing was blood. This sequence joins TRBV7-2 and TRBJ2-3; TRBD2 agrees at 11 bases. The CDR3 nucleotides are TGTGCCAGCAGCTACGGACCTAGCGGGGGGACAGATACGCAGTATTTT. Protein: CASSYGPSGGTDTQYF.